Described below is a single TCR beta chain sequence and its context. This receptor's antigen is unknown. No clone much larger than this one lies a single base away; base qualities are absent. Other DNA sequences within the sample encode an identical CDR3. TCR CDR3 regions were amplified from genomic DNA by multiplex PCR using the deep immunoSEQ assay. For each cell subset, the extracted genomic DNA was distributed evenly across all wells of several immunoSEQ 96-well plates, and each plate served as one replicate. For sorted subsets, roughly 200 ng of genomic DNA, equivalent to about 30,000 T cell genomes, went into each replicate PCR. The purified libraries were quantified using a Qubit 3.0 fluorometer, sized with a Bioanalyzer 2100, and then quantified again using the KAPA Library Quantification kit. A separate single-read 150-cycle Illumina NextSeq 550 flow cell was used to sequence each immunoSEQ 96-well plate. Under the source paper's analysis protocol: Because the immunoSEQ output included only junctional sequences and no quality scores, the filtering could not be the same as the filtering used for full-length reads. To assign V/J genes and CDR3, sequences were annotated against IMGT germline references using PyIR, a Python wrapper for IgBLAST v1.9. Reads with weak V/J assignments (E-value above 1e-6), missing CDR3, stop codons, out-of-frame junctions, or ambiguous translated residues were removed. A V3J clonotype was defined by an identical inferred V gene, J gene, and CDR3 amino acid sequence. To compute the percentage overlap between repertoires, the number of shared unique clonotypes was divided by the size of the smaller repertoire. Richness of each repertoire was evaluated using RTK rarefaction, the Chao1 estimator, and Recon v2.1 estimates of unobserved clonotypes. For all TCRbeta clonotypes obtained by the gDNA method from four donors, generation probabilities were computed with OLGA. As stored in TCRdb, this immuneACCESS dataset retains in-frame rearrangements with V and J assigned. A fraction of the clones does not appear; measured against another copy, unresolved V genes explain less than half of the discrepancy, and the remainder lacks a known reason. The V and J calls and clone size were taken over from that table, and D and trimming were inferred from the DNA. In all, the sample holds 2 million to 3 million clones, and 80% to 95% of those were seen once. Around 0.4% of the sample rests with the top ten.

The donors were healthy, HIV-negative adults who had no recently reported acute infections or vaccinations. Every donor was a Caucasian adult residing in Nashville, Tennessee, USA. CD4+ T cells were enriched by magnetic negative selection, after which naive cells were positively selected on CD45RA and the negative fraction was taken as the memory subset. After blood collection by leukapheresis, PBMCs were isolated using Ficoll-Histopaque density gradient centrifugation and then cryopreserved in the vapor phase of liquid nitrogen. Purity and quantity of every magnetically sorted T cell population were checked by analytical flow cytometry. Genomic DNA was isolated from every sorted fraction and measured by UV absorbance on a Nanodrop 2000c. These data come from a study of shared clonotypes between healthy human individuals (TCRdb year 2020). Concerning the study at large: The cohort comprised a couple of women and a few men aged 18 to 49 years. To increase sequencing depth and limit assay-specific biases, TCR repertoire library preparation and sequencing were carried out by different laboratories using diverse techniques. For each donor, three plates each were used for CD4 naive and CD4 memory, two plates were used for CD8 naive, and one plate was used for CD8 memory. Each donor's leukapheresis produced roughly between roughly 0.85 and 10 billion PBMCs. To estimate repertoire size and how much clonotypes are shared between individuals, the study performed deep sequencing of blood TCR repertoires from 4 to 6 healthy adults. Study-wide findings and limitations: Across a few donors, approximately 4.6% of naive CD4, roughly 3.4% of naive CD8, 2.3% of memory CD4, and approximately 0.4% of memory CD8 clonotypes were shared. Clonotypes shared by all four sorted-subset donors showed higher generation probabilities than non-shared clonotypes. The small number of donors limited the genetic and exposure-history diversity represented. Incomplete sequencing was indicated by rarefaction of sorted-subset datasets, despite the large sequencing depth. Estimated clonotype richness was generally larger for naive than for memory subsets. Sampling was restricted to blood, and TCR repertoires in tissue are likely to differ from TCR repertoires in blood. Pairwise subsampling led to the expectation that sequencing depth would affect the degree of clonotype sharing among donors.

CDR1 LNHDA and CDR2 SQIVND were looked up in the germline V gene (reference sequence). The CDR3 goes from the cysteine to the phenylalanine over 15 residues. The sequence is cut down to CDR3 DNA, 45 bases in frame from base 1. A distance of 10 bases separates the germline ends of V and J, which lose 1 base and 0 bases respectively. This TCR came from a man between 18 and 29 years old in good health. Some clones in this sample may be carry-over from other donors' samples. Sequenced material: naive CD4+ T cells from PBMCs. This sample's cell subset or site label indicates: CD45RA+ positively selected. The chain employs TRBV19 and TRBJ2-7; the D gene lacks a confident call. The CDR3 region has the sequence CASSIVGGSSYEQYF. The base sequence is TGTGCCAGTAGTATAGTTGGCGGATCCTCCTACGAGCAGTACTTC.